A selection of T cell receptor beta chains follows, all from one sample in a study of blood T cell repertoires in COVID-19. Clones were read by immunoSEQ multiplex PCR, and TCRdb kept only the in-frame ones, dropping some. The sample holds hundreds of thousands of clones, 80% to 90% seen once. Sequencing was performed on PBMCs or T cells enriched from blood (not recorded which). The receptor source for this set is a man between 25 and 39 years old who had recovered from COVID-19. Both conserved end residues are part of each CDR3. A D gene is named only where the DNA matches it firmly. Some rows have no size entry. The others give once, few or many, or a class for an expanded clone.

>TRBJ1-5|.|TRBV5-6|17|TRBD1
TGTGCCAGCAGCTTGTACGGGACAGTATATAGCAATCAGCCCCAGCATTTT
CASSLYGTVYSNQPQHF
>TRBJ2-7|.|TRBV5-1|16|TRBD2
TGCGCCAGCAGCTTGCGTGAGACTAGCGGTTCCTACGAGCAGTACTTC
CASSLRETSGSYEQYF
>TRBJ1-1|.|TRBV5-1|16|.
TGCGCCAGCAGCTTGCGTTCGGCAGGGGAGAACACTGAAGCTTTCTTT
CASSLRSAGENTEAFF
>TRBJ1-5|.|TRBV10-2|13|.
TGCGCCAGCAACCGGGACAACAATCAGCCCCAGCATTTT
CASNRDNNQPQHF
>TRBJ2-7|.|TRBV9|18|.
TGTGCCAGCAGCGTAGGAATAGGCATGGACAGCATAACGGGGGAGCAGTACTTC
CASSVGIGMDSITGEQYF
>TRBJ2-7|.|TRBV4-3|17|TRBD1
TGCGCCAGCAGCCAAGGACCGAGGGACAGGGGGCCCCACGAGCAGTACTTC
CASSQGPRDRGPHEQYF
>TRBJ1-2|few|TRBV6-5|15|TRBD1
TGTGCCAGCAGTAACAGCAGGGTAACAGGGGTCGGCTACACCTTC
CASSNSRVTGVGYTF
>TRBJ2-3|.|TRBV11-3|14|.
TGTGCCAGCAGCTTAGGCGGCCCAACAGATACGCAGTATTTT
CASSLGGPTDTQYF
>TRBJ2-3|.|TRBV2|13|.
TGTGCCAGCATGAAGCTCAGCCCAGGTACGCAGTATTTT
CASMKLSPGTQYF
>TRBJ2-5|few|TRBV6-5|12|.
TGTGCCAGCAGACCGTACGGGGAGACCCAGTACTTC
CASRPYGETQYF
>TRBJ2-2|.|TRBV7-2|15|.
TGTGCCAGCAGCTTCGGGGTCGTCCTTTCCGGGGAGCTGTTTTTT
CASSFGVVLSGELFF
>TRBJ2-7|.|TRBV2|14|.
TGTGCCAGCAGTGAAGCGCTTCGGGGGTACGAGCAGTACTTC
CASSEALRGYEQYF
>TRBJ2-3|.|TRBV3-1/TRBV3-2|16|TRBD2
TGTGCCAGCAGCCGACTGAGTAGCGGGGACACAGATACGCAGTATTTT
CASSRLSSGDTDTQYF
>TRBJ2-3|.|TRBV20-1|17|.
TGCAGTGCTAGTCGGGGTCTATGGCGGGGTGGTGGAGATACGCAGTATTTT
CSASRGLWRGGGDTQYF
>TRBJ1-2|.|TRBV5-1|13|.
TGCGCCAGCAGCTTGGCCAGTAACTATGGCTACACCTTC
CASSLASNYGYTF
>TRBJ1-1|few|TRBV5-6|15|.
TGTGCCAGCAGCTTGGGATCCCGGGTCGGGACTGAAGCTTTCTTT
CASSLGSRVGTEAFF
>TRBJ2-5|.|TRBV5-1|14|TRBD2
TGCGCCAGCAGTCGCGGGGGAGTGTGGGAGACCCAGTACTTC
CASSRGGVWETQYF
>TRBJ2-7|.|TRBV18|15|TRBD1
TGTGCCAGCTCACCGTGGACAGGGGGCGTCTACGAGCAGTACTTC
CASSPWTGGVYEQYF
>TRBJ1-1|many|TRBV19|14|.
TGTGCCAGTACCCCCCGGCAGGGGAACACTGAAGCTTTCTTT
CASTPRQGNTEAFF
>TRBJ1-2|.|TRBV7-9|15|TRBD1
TGTGCCAGCAGCCCGACCTCCGGGACAGGGAGTGGCTACACCTTC
CASSPTSGTGSGYTF
>TRBJ2-3|.|TRBV2|18|TRBD2
TGTGCCAGCAGTGAAGCGCCTCACTTGAAGACTAGCGGATATACGCAGTATTTT
CASSEAPHLKTSGYTQYF
>TRBJ2-5|.|TRBV5-1|15|.
TGCGCCAGCAGCTTGGGTAATAGCGACCAAGAGACCCAGTACTTC
CASSLGNSDQETQYF
>TRBJ1-5|.|TRBV5-1|15|TRBD1
TGCGCCAGCAGCCGAGGACAGGGAGAGGGTCAGCCCCAGCATTTT
CASSRGQGEGQPQHF
>TRBJ1-2|.|TRBV7-9|15|TRBD1
TGTGCCAGCAGCTTCGGGACAGGGAGGCGGTATGGCTACACCTTC
CASSFGTGRRYGYTF
>TRBJ2-1|.|TRBV18|16|.
TGTGCCAGCTCACCAAACAAGGACAGTTCCTACAATGAGCAGTTCTTC
CASSPNKDSSYNEQFF
>TRBJ2-7|.|TRBV7-2|16|TRBD2
TGTGCCAGCAGCTGGGGGACTAGCGGGGCTGCCTACGAGCAGTACTTC
CASSWGTSGAAYEQYF
>TRBJ2-3|.|TRBV4-2|15|.
TGTGCCAGCAGCCGACGAGGAGCTAGCACAGATACGCAGTATTTT
CASSRRGASTDTQYF
>TRBJ1-2|.|TRBV2|15|TRBD1
TGTGCCAGCAGTTTGAGACAGGGGGCCAGCTATGGCTACACCTTC
CASSLRQGASYGYTF
>TRBJ1-3|.|TRBV3-1/TRBV3-2|15|.
TGTGCCAGCAGCCCTTATGGACAGAGTGAACGGACCATATATTTT
CASSPYGQSERTIYF
>TRBJ2-1|.|TRBV19|16|TRBD1
TGTGCCAGTAGTCGCTTACATAAGGGGGCGTACAATGAGCAGTTCTTC
CASSRLHKGAYNEQFF
>TRBJ1-6|.|TRBV7-9|19|.
TGTGCCAGCAGCCCTCTCTACTTCAGGGGCACTCTCTATAATTCACCCCTCCACTTT
CASSPLYFRGTLYNSPLHF
>TRBJ2-2|.|TRBV2|15|.
TGTGCCAGCAGTGGACTAGACGGGTACACCGGGGAGCTGTTTTTT
CASSGLDGYTGELFF
>TRBJ2-3|.|TRBV7-2|12|.
TGTGCCAGCAGCTATTACACAGATACGCAGTATTTT
CASSYYTDTQYF
>TRBJ2-7|.|TRBV4-3|17|TRBD1
TGCGCCAGCAGCCAAGCCTTAGGGGGCTCCTACCTCTACGAGCAGTACTTC
CASSQALGGSYLYEQYF
>TRBJ2-7|.|TRBV27|13|.
TGTGCCAGCAGCCACAGGTGGTCCTACGAGCAGTACTTC
CASSHRWSYEQYF
>TRBJ2-2|.|TRBV9|14|.
TGTGCCAGCAGCCCAGAGTCGGGCACCGGGGAGCTGTTTTTT
CASSPESGTGELFF
>TRBJ2-2|.|TRBV4-2|18|TRBD2
TGTGCCAGCAGCGAAAGGACTAGCGGGGGGCGGAACACCGGGGAGCTGTTTTTT
CASSERTSGGRNTGELFF
>TRBJ2-7|.|TRBV11-3|13|.
TGTGCCAGCAGCTTGGGGAGTGACTACGAGCAGTACTTC
CASSLGSDYEQYF